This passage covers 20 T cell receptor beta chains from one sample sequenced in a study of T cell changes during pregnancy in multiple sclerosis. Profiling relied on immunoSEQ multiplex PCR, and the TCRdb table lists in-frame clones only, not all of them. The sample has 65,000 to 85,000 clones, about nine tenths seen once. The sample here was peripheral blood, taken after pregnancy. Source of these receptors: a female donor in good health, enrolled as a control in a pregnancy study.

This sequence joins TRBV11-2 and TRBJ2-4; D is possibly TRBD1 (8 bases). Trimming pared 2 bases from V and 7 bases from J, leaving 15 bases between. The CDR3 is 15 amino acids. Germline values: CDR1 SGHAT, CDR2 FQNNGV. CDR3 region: CASSLRDRGGNIQYF. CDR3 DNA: TGTGCCAGCAGCTTAAGAGACAGGGGAGGGAACATTCAGTACTTC.

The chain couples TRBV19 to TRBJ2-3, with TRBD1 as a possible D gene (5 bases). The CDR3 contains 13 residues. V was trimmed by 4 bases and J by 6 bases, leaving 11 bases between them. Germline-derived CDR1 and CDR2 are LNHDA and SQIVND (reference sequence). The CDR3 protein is CASSTGHPDTQYF. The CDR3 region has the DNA TGTGCCAGTAGTACCGGACACCCCGATACGCAGTATTTT.

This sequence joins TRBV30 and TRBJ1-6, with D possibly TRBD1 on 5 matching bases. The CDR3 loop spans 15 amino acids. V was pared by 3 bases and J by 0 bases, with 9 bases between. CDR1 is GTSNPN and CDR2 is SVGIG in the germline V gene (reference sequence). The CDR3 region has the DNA TGTGCCTGGAGGGGGGGAAGCTCCTATAATTCACCCCTCCACTTT. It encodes CAWRGGSSYNSPLHF.

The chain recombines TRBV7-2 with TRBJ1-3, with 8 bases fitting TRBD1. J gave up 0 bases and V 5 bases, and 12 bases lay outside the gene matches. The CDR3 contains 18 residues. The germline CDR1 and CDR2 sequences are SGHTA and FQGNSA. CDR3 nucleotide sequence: TGTGCCAGCAGCCCGGGGGTGGGACAGGCTAGCTCTGGAAACACCATATATTTT. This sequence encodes CASSPGVGQASSGNTIYF.

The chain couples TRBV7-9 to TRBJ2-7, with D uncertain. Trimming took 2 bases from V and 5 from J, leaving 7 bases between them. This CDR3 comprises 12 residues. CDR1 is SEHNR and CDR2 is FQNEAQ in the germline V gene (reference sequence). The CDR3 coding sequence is TGTGCCAGCAGCTTAACTACCCACGAGCAGTACTTC. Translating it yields CASSLTTHEQYF.

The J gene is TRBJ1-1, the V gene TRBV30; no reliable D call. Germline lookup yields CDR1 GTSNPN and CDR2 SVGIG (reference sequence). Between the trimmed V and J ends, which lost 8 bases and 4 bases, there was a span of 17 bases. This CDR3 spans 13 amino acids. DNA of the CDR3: TGTGCCACCAGAGGGCAGCCGGGCACTGAAGCTTTCTTT. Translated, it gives CATRGQPGTEAFF.

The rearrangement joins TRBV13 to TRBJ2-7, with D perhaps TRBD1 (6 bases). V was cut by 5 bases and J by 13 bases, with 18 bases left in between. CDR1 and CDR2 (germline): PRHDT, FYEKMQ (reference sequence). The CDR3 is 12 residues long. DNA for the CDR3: TGTGCCAGCAGCGAGAATAACAGGGCACTATACTTC. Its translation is CASSENNRALYF.

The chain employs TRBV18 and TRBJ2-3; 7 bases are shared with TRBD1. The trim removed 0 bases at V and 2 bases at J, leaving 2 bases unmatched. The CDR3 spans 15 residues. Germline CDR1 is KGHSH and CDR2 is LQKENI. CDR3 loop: CASSPPGQPTDTQYF. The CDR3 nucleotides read TGTGCCAGCTCACCACCGGGACAGCCCACAGATACGCAGTATTTT.

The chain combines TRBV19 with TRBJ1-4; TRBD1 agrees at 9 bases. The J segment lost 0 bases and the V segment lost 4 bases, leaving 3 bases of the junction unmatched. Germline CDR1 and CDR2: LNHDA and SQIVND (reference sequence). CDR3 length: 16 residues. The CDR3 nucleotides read TGTGCCAGTAGTACGGGACAGGGCGCAACTAATGAAAAACTGTTTTTT. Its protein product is CASSTGQGATNEKLFF.

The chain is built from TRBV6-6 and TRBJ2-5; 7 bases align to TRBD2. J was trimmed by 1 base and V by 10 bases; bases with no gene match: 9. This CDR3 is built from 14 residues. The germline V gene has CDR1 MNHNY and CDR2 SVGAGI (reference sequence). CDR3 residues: CATETSNSQETQYF. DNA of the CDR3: TGTGCCACGGAGACTAGCAACTCCCAAGAGACCCAGTACTTC.

The CDR3 DNA is TGTGCCAGCAGCTTAGAAGCATTAGCAGATACGCAGTATTTT. This translates into CASSLEALADTQYF. The V and J genes are TRBV7-9 and TRBJ2-3; D is unclear. Deletions cut 1 base from V and 4 bases from J, with 9 bases between. This CDR3 region has 14 residues. CDR1 is SEHNR, CDR2 FQNEAQ, per germline (reference sequence).

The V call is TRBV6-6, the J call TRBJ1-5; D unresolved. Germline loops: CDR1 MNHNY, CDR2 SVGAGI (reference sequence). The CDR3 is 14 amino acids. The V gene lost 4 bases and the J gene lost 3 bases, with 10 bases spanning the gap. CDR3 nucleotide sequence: TGTGCCAGCAGTTCATCCGGGTACAATCAGCCCCAGCATTTT. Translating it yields CASSSSGYNQPQHF.

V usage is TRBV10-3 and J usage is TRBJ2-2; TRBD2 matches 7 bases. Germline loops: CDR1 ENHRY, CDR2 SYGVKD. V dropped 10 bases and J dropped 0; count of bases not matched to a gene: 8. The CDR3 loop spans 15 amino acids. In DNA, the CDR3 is TGTGCCACTCTAACTAGCGTAGCGAACACCGGGGAGCTGTTTTTT. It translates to CATLTSVANTGELFF.

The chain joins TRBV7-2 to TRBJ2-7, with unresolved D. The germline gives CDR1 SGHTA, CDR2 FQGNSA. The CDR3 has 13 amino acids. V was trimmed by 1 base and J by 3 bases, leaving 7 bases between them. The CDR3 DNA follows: TGTGCCAGCAGCTTAGATCCCAACTACGAGCAGTACTTC. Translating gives CASSLDPNYEQYF.

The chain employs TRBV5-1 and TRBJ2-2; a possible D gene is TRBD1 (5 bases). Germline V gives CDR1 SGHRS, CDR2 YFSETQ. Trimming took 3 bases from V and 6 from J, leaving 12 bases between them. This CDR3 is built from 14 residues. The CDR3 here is CASSSQVSPGELFF. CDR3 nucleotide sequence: TGCGCCAGCAGCTCACAGGTAAGTCCCGGGGAGCTGTTTTTT.

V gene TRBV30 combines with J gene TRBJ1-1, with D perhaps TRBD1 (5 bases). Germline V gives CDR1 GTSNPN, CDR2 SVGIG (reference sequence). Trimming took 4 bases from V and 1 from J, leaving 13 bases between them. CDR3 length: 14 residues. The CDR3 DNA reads TGTGCCTGGAAAGGACAAAGGGGGAACACTGAAGCTTTCTTT. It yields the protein CAWKGQRGNTEAFF. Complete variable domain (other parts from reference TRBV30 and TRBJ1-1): SQTIHQWPATLVQPVGSPLSLECTVEGTSNPNLYWYRQAAGRGLQLLFYSVGIGQISSEVPQNLSASRPQDRQFILSSKKLLLSDSGFYLCAWKGQRGNTEAFFGQGTRLTVV.

CDR3 sequence: CASSSGLAGTLHGEQFF. For the CDR3, the DNA is TGTGCCAGCTCATCGGGACTAGCGGGGACACTACACGGTGAGCAGTTCTTC. The chain joins TRBV18 to TRBJ2-1, with TRBD2 matching over 13 bases. V shed 5 bases and J 9 bases; nucleotides not matched to a gene: 13. Germline values: CDR1 KGHSH, CDR2 LQKENI. The CDR3 runs 17 residues.

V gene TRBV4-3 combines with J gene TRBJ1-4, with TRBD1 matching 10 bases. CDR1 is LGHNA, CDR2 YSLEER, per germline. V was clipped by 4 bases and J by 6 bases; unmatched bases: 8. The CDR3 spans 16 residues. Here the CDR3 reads CASSRGAGTGDEKLFF. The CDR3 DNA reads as TGCGCCAGCAGCCGAGGGGCCGGGACAGGGGATGAAAAACTGTTTTTT.

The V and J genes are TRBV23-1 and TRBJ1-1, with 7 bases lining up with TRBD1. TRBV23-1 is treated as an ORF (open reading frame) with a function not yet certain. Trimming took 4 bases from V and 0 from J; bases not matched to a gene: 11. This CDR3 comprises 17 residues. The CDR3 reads CASSPFLRGQLNTEAFF. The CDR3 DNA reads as TGCGCCAGCAGTCCCTTCCTCCGGGGACAGTTGAACACTGAAGCTTTCTTT.

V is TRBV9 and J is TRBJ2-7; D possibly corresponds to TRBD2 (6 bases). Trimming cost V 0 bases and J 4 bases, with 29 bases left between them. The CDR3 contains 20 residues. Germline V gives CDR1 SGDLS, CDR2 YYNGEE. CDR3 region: CASSVGSRGYGGAGRYEQYF. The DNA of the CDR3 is TGTGCCAGCAGCGTAGGCTCGCGGGGCTACGGAGGGGCGGGGCGGTACGAGCAGTACTTC.